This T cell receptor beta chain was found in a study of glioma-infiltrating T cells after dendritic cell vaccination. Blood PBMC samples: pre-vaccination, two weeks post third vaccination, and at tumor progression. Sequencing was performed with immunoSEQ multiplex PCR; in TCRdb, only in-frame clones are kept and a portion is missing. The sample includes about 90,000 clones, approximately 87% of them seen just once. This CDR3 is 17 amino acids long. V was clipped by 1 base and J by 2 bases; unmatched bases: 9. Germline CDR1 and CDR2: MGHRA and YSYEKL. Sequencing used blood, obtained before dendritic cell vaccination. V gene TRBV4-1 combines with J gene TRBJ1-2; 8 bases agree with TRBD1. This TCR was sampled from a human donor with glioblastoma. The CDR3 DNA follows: TGCGCCAGCAGCCAAGTGAGACAGGGGTCCCCGAACTATGGCTACACCTTC. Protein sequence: CASSQVRQGSPNYGYTF.